This record covers a single T cell receptor (beta chain). Antigen unknown. This entry belongs to a study of tumor-infiltrating lymphocytes in localized non-small cell lung cancer. Whole-study findings and limits: No link was found between tumor T-cell fraction and recurrence-free survival. IM1 and IM2 tumors showed no difference in T-cell fraction. Available tissue quantity limited TCR sequencing to a patient subset. Compared with uninvolved lung, tumors showed higher T cell infiltration by TCRbeta sequencing.

This CDR3 contains 13 residues. The V gene's germline CDR1 is GTSNPN and CDR2 SVGIG (reference sequence). Trimming stripped 0 bases from V and 0 bases from J, with 5 bases between. The protocol was immunoSEQ multiplex PCR, while the TCRdb copy is restricted to in-frame clones and leaves out a portion. The repertoire consists of 9,000 to 10,000 clones, with roughly 70% occurring once and the leading ten covering 14% to 15%. V is TRBV30 and J is TRBJ1-2; D uncertain. The sample was lung tumor tissue. This TCR derives from a human donor with non-small cell lung cancer. CDR3 region: CAWSVVTNYGYTF. Written as DNA, the CDR3 is TGTGCCTGGAGTGTAGTTACTAACTATGGCTACACCTTC.